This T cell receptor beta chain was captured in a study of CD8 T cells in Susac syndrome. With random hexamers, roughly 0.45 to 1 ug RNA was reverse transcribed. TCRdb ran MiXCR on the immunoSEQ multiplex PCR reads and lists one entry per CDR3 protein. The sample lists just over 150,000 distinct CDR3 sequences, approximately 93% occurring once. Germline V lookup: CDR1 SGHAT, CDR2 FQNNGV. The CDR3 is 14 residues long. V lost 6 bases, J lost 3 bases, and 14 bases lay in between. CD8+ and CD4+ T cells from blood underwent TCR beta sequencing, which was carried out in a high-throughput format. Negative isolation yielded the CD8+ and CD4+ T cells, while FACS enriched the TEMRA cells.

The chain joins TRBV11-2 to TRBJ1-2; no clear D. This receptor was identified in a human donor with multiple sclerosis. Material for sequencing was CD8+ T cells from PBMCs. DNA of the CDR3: TGTGCCAGCAGTCTAACGGGCAGTCACTATGGCTACACCTTC. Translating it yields CASSLTGSHYGYTF.